What follows are 5 T cell receptor beta chains derived from one specimen sequenced in a study of human T cells and chemical hapten exposure. This sample's time point: pre-sensitization, week 0. The treatment: therapeutic diphenylcyclopropenone sensitization with weekly scalp DPC. TCRdb redid the calling of the RACE reads with MiXCR, one entry per CDR3 protein. The table records about 120,000 distinct CDR3 sequences, roughly 13% of them present only once. The sequencing here drew on whole blood, taken in connection with sensitization to the hapten diphenylcyclopropenone (DPC). These receptors were taken from a woman under 30 with alopecia areata. Some clones in this sample may be carry-over from other donors' samples.

In its sample, this clonotype was seen a few times. The chain links TRBV5-4 to TRBJ2-1, with 9 bases fitting TRBD1. With 3 bases clipped from V and 4 bases from J, the junction kept 5 bases outside the gene matches. The length of the CDR3 is 15 residues. Germline V gene lookup returns CDR1 SGHNT and CDR2 YYREEE (reference sequence). The DNA of the CDR3 is TGTGCCAGCAGCTCGGGGACAGGGCCATACAATGAGCAGTTCTTC. Translation gives CASSSGTGPYNEQFF.

This clonotype was seen only a few times. The chain links TRBV29-1 to TRBJ1-5, with TRBD1 matching over 9 bases. The CDR3 extends over 14 amino acids. Trimming at V came to 5 bases and at J to 7 bases, leaving 9 bases not matched to a gene. CDR1 is SQVTM and CDR2 is ANQGSEA in the germline V gene. The CDR3 sequence: CSVLQGARGQPQHF. CDR3 DNA sequence: TGCAGCGTTTTACAGGGGGCAAGGGGGCAGCCCCAGCATTTT.

CDR3 bases: TGTGCCAGCAGTTTCGGGATCGTCTATGGCTACACCTTC. This encodes CASSFGIVYGYTF. The chain links TRBV6-2 or TRBV6-3 to TRBJ1-2; the D is unclear. V dropped 4 bases and J dropped 4 bases, with 10 bases sitting between them. The CDR3 is 13 amino acids. The germline V gene has CDR1 MNHEY and CDR2 SVGEGT.

This clonotype was seen only a few times. The chain joins TRBV7-9 to TRBJ2-1; TRBD1 might be the D (5 bases). With 9 bases removed from V and 8 bases from J, the gap between germline ends came to 17 bases. CDR1 and CDR2 (germline): SEHNR, FQNEAQ (reference sequence). This CDR3 comprises 13 residues. CDR3 sequence: CARASDNHDEQFF. The DNA of the CDR3 is TGTGCCAGGGCGTCGGACAACCACGATGAGCAGTTCTTC. The complete variable domain, with remaining parts taken from reference TRBV7-9 and TRBJ2-1, reads DTGVSQNPRHKITKRGQNVTFRCDPISEHNRLYWYRQTLGQGPEFLTYFQNEAQLEKSRLLSDRFSAERPKGSFSTLEIQRTEQGDSAMYLCARASDNHDEQFFGPGTRLTVL.

The genes are TRBV21-1 and TRBJ2-3; the table's TRBD1 call for D was not verified on the DNA. TRBV21-1 is a documented pseudogene. This CDR3 spans 15 amino acids. For the CDR3, the DNA is TGTGCCAGCAGCGGCCGGGACCGCAGCACAGATACGCAGTATTTT. The encoded protein is CASSGRDRSTDTQYF.